This T cell receptor (beta chain) was identified in a study of blood T cell repertoires in COVID-19. Only in-frame clones appear in the TCRdb table, and some are missing; sequencing was by immunoSEQ multiplex PCR. Of approximately 120,000 clones in the sample, 65% to 85% were seen once. With 4 bases clipped from V and 6 bases from J, the junction kept 13 bases outside the gene matches. This CDR3 is 16 amino acids long. The germline CDR1 and CDR2 sequences are SGHNT and YENEEA. The TCR was taken from a man between 25 and 39 years old with COVID-19, enrolled during active disease. This chain joins TRBV11-3 and TRBJ1-2; 8 nucleotides line up with TRBD1. The sample comprised peripheral blood. The CDR3 region is CASSWEGWQGAHGYTF. DNA of the CDR3: TGTGCCAGCAGCTGGGAGGGTTGGCAGGGGGCCCATGGCTACACCTTC. Using reference TRBV11-3 and TRBJ1-2 for the parts outside the CDR3, the full variable domain is EAGVVQSPRYKIIEKKQPVAFWCNPISGHNTLYWYLQNLGQGPELLIRYENEEAVDDSQLPKDRFSAERLKGVDSTLKIQPAELGDSAVYLCASSWEGWQGAHGYTFGSGTRLTVV.